Following are 6 T cell receptor beta chains from one sample sequenced in a study of CD8+CD57+ T cells in acquired aplastic anemia. According to the study, genomic DNA was the template for TCR beta VDJ and CDR3 profiling. From the reads, TCRdb called clonotypes with MiXCR, one entry per CDR3 protein. Of approximately 170,000 distinct CDR3 sequences listed, around half were seen once; the top ten hold about a sixth. Sequencing was done on a sample of sorted CD4+, CD8+, or CD8+CD57+ T cells (not recorded which) from PBMCs. These receptors all stem from a human donor in good health, serving as a control.

The chain links TRBV10-2 to TRBJ2-7, with 10 nucleotides matching TRBD2. This CDR3 is built from 14 residues. With V trimmed by 6 bases and J by 4 bases, 6 bases remained unmatched. CDR1 is WSHSY and CDR2 is SAAADI in the germline V gene. CDR3: CASRRAGGQYEQYF. In DNA, the CDR3 is TGCGCCAGCAGAAGAGCGGGGGGGCAATACGAGCAGTACTTC.

Regarding this clonotype: One junction end does not reproduce the germline sequence, and a read error may be involved. This chain joins TRBV5-1 and TRBJ2-3; D gene uncertain. CDR1 and CDR2 (germline): SGHRS, YFSETQ. CDR3 length: 11 residues. In nucleotides, the CDR3 is TGTGCCAGCAGCTTAGCCGATACGCAGTATTTT. Amino acids: CASSLADTQYF.

This clonotype was seen a few times. The chain carries TRBV10-2 and TRBJ2-1; 10 nucleotides match TRBD1. The CDR3 runs to 15 residues. Germline V lookup: CDR1 WSHSY, CDR2 SAAADI. Germline trimming cut 7 bases from V and 4 bases from J; bases unmatched to any gene: 7. The CDR3 sequence: CASNAGTGVYNEQFF. As DNA, the CDR3 is TGCGCCAGCAACGCCGGGACAGGGGTTTACAATGAGCAGTTCTTC.

This chain joins TRBV7-9 and TRBJ1-1; TRBD1 is a possible D gene (6 bases). V was shortened by 7 bases and J by 5 bases, with 14 bases between the two germline ends. Germline loops: CDR1 SEHNR, CDR2 FQNEAQ (reference sequence). This CDR3 spans 13 amino acids. DNA of the CDR3: TGTGCCAGCACAACAGGGCGGTCGACTGAAGCTTTCTTT. This encodes CASTTGRSTEAFF.

V and J are TRBV30 and TRBJ2-7, with D possibly being TRBD1 (6 bases). CDR1 GTSNPN and CDR2 SVGIG come from the germline V gene (reference sequence). This CDR3 has 14 residues. Trimming left V 0 bases short and J 4 bases short, with 13 bases between. This CDR3 is CAWSVPRDTYEQYF. CDR3 coding DNA: TGTGCCTGGAGTGTACCCCGGGACACATACGAGCAGTACTTC.

Worth noting for this clonotype: A much larger clonotype is one base distant, so this may be a read error. The V and J genes are TRBV20-1 and TRBJ2-3, with a possible D match to TRBD1 (6 bases). The J call may be wrong; the DNA end is better matched by TRBJ1-5. Germline CDR1 is DFQATT and CDR2 is SNEGSKA (reference sequence). This CDR3 region has 17 residues. The CDR3 protein is CSAPRPGLAGATDTQHF. The CDR3 region has the DNA TGCAGTGCTCCCCGGCCGGGACTAGCGGGGGCCACAGATACGCAGCATTTT.